This T cell receptor (beta chain) emerged from a study of T cell repertoires in cytomegalovirus infection. Overall study context: Public TCR beta signatures marked donors with CMV infection and the matching HLA.

General study points: Dominating the ex vivo response were TCR beta clonotypes that were CMV-specific and HLA-C-restricted. Identification of carriers of CMV plus the relevant HLA was achieved through cumulative public TCR beta family frequency.

Germline values: CDR1 SGHVT, CDR2 SQSDAQ. There are 15 residues in the CDR3. V dropped 5 bases and J dropped 5 bases, with 18 bases sitting between them. TCRdb re-called the reads through MiXCR, storing one row per CDR3 protein. The sample has fewer than 850,000 distinct CDR3 sequences; approximately 32% are singletons. Concerning this clonotype itself: Its specificity is unknown.

Sequenced here: cultured CD8+ T cells from PBMCs, sampled from culture after CMV antigen stimulation. The rearrangement uses TRBV7-4 and TRBJ2-5; D gene ambiguous. The TCR comes from a human donor in good health (CMV status not recorded). Some clones in this sample may be carry-over from other donors' samples. The DNA of the CDR3 is TGTGCCAGCAGCCTCCCCGAACGGATGAGGGAGACCCAGTACTTC. The encoded protein is CASSLPERMRETQYF.